The rows below give T cell receptor beta chains drawn from one sample of a study of blood T cell repertoires in COVID-19. Sequencing used immunoSEQ multiplex PCR; TCRdb keeps in-frame clones, though not all of them. Of 430,000 or so clones listed, more than 70% were seen once; the top ten hold 1.2% to 1.5%. Material: PBMCs or T cells enriched from blood (not recorded which). These receptors all come from a woman aged 18-29 years who had been exposed to COVID-19. The CDR3 runs from the conserved cysteine through the conserved F or W. The order of the fields is CDR3 DNA, CDR3 protein, D gene, J gene, V gene, clone size. D genes are given only for firm matches. Expanded clones get a size class; other rows say once, few or many, or leave the size out.

cdr3_nt: TGCGCCTCTACTATAGGCCCAGCGGGGACAAGCTCCTACAATGAGCAGTTCTTC
cdr3_aa: CASTIGPAGTSSYNEQFF
d_call: .
j_call: TRBJ2-1
v_call: TRBV5-1
clone_size: .

cdr3_nt: TGTGCCACCAGCAGGACCCCCGGGACTAGCGCCTACGAGCAGTACTTC
cdr3_aa: CATSRTPGTSAYEQYF
d_call: TRBD2
j_call: TRBJ2-7
v_call: TRBV15
clone_size: .

cdr3_nt: TGCGCCAGCAGCCAAGTCAGCCAAGAGACCCAGTACTTC
cdr3_aa: CASSQVSQETQYF
d_call: .
j_call: TRBJ2-5
v_call: TRBV4-1
clone_size: .

cdr3_nt: TGTGCCAGCAGCCCAGGTAGGGGCGCGCATGAGCAGTTCTTC
cdr3_aa: CASSPGRGAHEQFF
d_call: .
j_call: TRBJ2-1
v_call: TRBV7-2
clone_size: .

cdr3_nt: TGTGCCAGCAGACCCGACAGGGGGCCGAACGGGGAGCTGTTTTTT
cdr3_aa: CASRPDRGPNGELFF
d_call: TRBD1
j_call: TRBJ2-2
v_call: TRBV11-3
clone_size: .

cdr3_nt: TGTGCCAGCAGCTTAGGCCAGGGGGTCACTAATGAGCAGTTCTTC
cdr3_aa: CASSLGQGVTNEQFF
d_call: TRBD1
j_call: TRBJ2-1
v_call: TRBV5-4
clone_size: .

cdr3_nt: TGCGCCAGCAGCTTGGAACCGGGAAGGGCGTTAAGCTCTGGGGCCAACGTCCTGACTTTC
cdr3_aa: CASSLEPGRALSSGANVLTF
d_call: .
j_call: TRBJ2-6
v_call: TRBV5-1
clone_size: .

cdr3_nt: TGTGCCAGCAGTGAAGACATGCTAATCTTTAGCGGGAGTGAAACCGGGGAGCTGTTTTTT
cdr3_aa: CASSEDMLIFSGSETGELFF
d_call: TRBD2
j_call: TRBJ2-2
v_call: TRBV2
clone_size: .

cdr3_nt: TGTGCCAGCAGCCAAACAGGGTACGGCACAGATACGCAGTATTTT
cdr3_aa: CASSQTGYGTDTQYF
d_call: .
j_call: TRBJ2-3
v_call: TRBV11-2
clone_size: .

cdr3_nt: TGCGCCAGCAGCTTGGTTGTGACAGGGGTTTACGAGCAGTACTTC
cdr3_aa: CASSLVVTGVYEQYF
d_call: TRBD1
j_call: TRBJ2-7
v_call: TRBV5-1
clone_size: .

cdr3_nt: TGCCGCCTCGGCGGGTTAGGCTACACCTTC
cdr3_aa: CRLGGLGYTF
d_call: .
j_call: TRBJ1-2
v_call: TRBV2
clone_size: .

cdr3_nt: TGTGCCAGCAGCTTAGAGCTGGGACAGGGAGTTGGCTACACCTTC
cdr3_aa: CASSLELGQGVGYTF
d_call: TRBD1
j_call: TRBJ1-2
v_call: TRBV7-9
clone_size: .

cdr3_nt: TGTGCCAGCAGTGAACAGGACAGGGGAAGGGACCAGTACTTC
cdr3_aa: CASSEQDRGRDQYF
d_call: TRBD1
j_call: TRBJ2-5
v_call: TRBV2
clone_size: .

cdr3_nt: TGCAGCGTTCAGACAGGTAGCTATGGCTACACCTTC
cdr3_aa: CSVQTGSYGYTF
d_call: .
j_call: TRBJ1-2
v_call: TRBV29-1
clone_size: .

cdr3_nt: TGTGCCAGCAGCCATAGCACAGATACGCAGTATTTT
cdr3_aa: CASSHSTDTQYF
d_call: .
j_call: TRBJ2-3
v_call: TRBV28
clone_size: .

cdr3_nt: TGTGCCAGCAGTGGCCCCGGACAGGGTCTCTTC
cdr3_aa: CASSGPGQGLF
d_call: TRBD1
j_call: TRBJ2-1
v_call: TRBV2
clone_size: .

cdr3_nt: TGCAGCGTTGAGGGACAGGGGATCACCGGGGAGCTGTTTTTT
cdr3_aa: CSVEGQGITGELFF
d_call: TRBD1
j_call: TRBJ2-2
v_call: TRBV29-1
clone_size: .

cdr3_nt: TGTGCCAGCAGCACGCAGGGATCCTACGAGCAGTACTTC
cdr3_aa: CASSTQGSYEQYF
d_call: .
j_call: TRBJ2-7
v_call: TRBV3-1/TRBV3-2
clone_size: .

cdr3_nt: TGTGCCAGCAGCTTAAGACAGACCTACGAGCAGTACTTC
cdr3_aa: CASSLRQTYEQYF
d_call: .
j_call: TRBJ2-7
v_call: TRBV7-8
clone_size: .

cdr3_nt: TGTGCCAACCACCTGTACTCCGGGGGCACTGAAGCTTTCTTT
cdr3_aa: CANHLYSGGTEAFF
d_call: .
j_call: TRBJ1-1
v_call: TRBV6-5
clone_size: .

cdr3_nt: TGTGCCAGCAGTCTACAGGGTGATTTT
cdr3_aa: CASSLQGDF
d_call: .
j_call: TRBJ2-3
v_call: TRBV2
clone_size: .

cdr3_nt: TGTGCCAGTAGTATAGGGACAGGCGCTTCCTACGAGCAGTACTTC
cdr3_aa: CASSIGTGASYEQYF
d_call: TRBD1
j_call: TRBJ2-7
v_call: TRBV19
clone_size: .

cdr3_nt: TGTGCCAGCAGCGCGTTACTAGCGGGACGCACAGATACGCAGTATTTT
cdr3_aa: CASSALLAGRTDTQYF
d_call: TRBD2
j_call: TRBJ2-3
v_call: TRBV7-8
clone_size: .

cdr3_nt: TGTGCCAGCAGACTTAGCGCCAGCCCCTACGAGCAGTACTTC
cdr3_aa: CASRLSASPYEQYF
d_call: .
j_call: TRBJ2-7
v_call: TRBV28
clone_size: .

cdr3_nt: TGTGCCAGCAGCTTAAGCGGGAACCCCTACGAGCAGTACTTC
cdr3_aa: CASSLSGNPYEQYF
d_call: TRBD2
j_call: TRBJ2-7
v_call: TRBV11-3
clone_size: .

cdr3_nt: TGTGCCAGCTCACCTCCGGTAGCAGAGAACACCGGGGAGCTGTTTTTT
cdr3_aa: CASSPPVAENTGELFF
d_call: .
j_call: TRBJ2-2
v_call: TRBV18
clone_size: .

cdr3_nt: TGCGCCAGCAGCGCCCCTAGCGGGAGTTTCGATGAGCAGTTCTTC
cdr3_aa: CASSAPSGSFDEQFF
d_call: TRBD2
j_call: TRBJ2-1
v_call: TRBV5-1
clone_size: .

cdr3_nt: TGTGCCAGCTCAGAACAGGGAGGGTCTGAAAAACTGTTTTTT
cdr3_aa: CASSEQGGSEKLFF
d_call: .
j_call: TRBJ1-4
v_call: TRBV18
clone_size: few

cdr3_nt: TGTGCCATCAGTGAGGGTCGACAAACTCCCTACGAGCAGTACTTC
cdr3_aa: CAISEGRQTPYEQYF
d_call: .
j_call: TRBJ2-7
v_call: TRBV10-3
clone_size: .

cdr3_nt: TGTGCCAGCAGCTTAGGACAGGGGGTCCCCTCTGGAAACACCATATATTTT
cdr3_aa: CASSLGQGVPSGNTIYF
d_call: TRBD1
j_call: TRBJ1-3
v_call: TRBV28
clone_size: .

cdr3_nt: TGTGCCAGCAGATGGACAGGAGGGGGAACAGATACGCAGTATTTT
cdr3_aa: CASRWTGGGTDTQYF
d_call: .
j_call: TRBJ2-3
v_call: TRBV2
clone_size: .